This TCR beta chain was profiled in a study of T cells in Graves' hyperthyroidism and ophthalmopathy. As for the study in general: Any treatment followed the collection of peripheral blood at initial diagnosis. Study-wide findings and caveats: In validation, the model predicted ophthalmopathy. These predictions came a median roughly 6 months before onset. Among thyroid clonotypes expanded above 0.001, most also appeared in blood.

RNA transcripts were the template for amplifying TCR beta CDR3 regions. With the HTBI primer set, the TCR CDR3 went through a first round of RT-PCR. TCRdb reprocessed the multiplex PCR reads via MiXCR and lists one record per CDR3 protein. The sample records about 380,000 distinct CDR3 sequences, more than 14% being singletons. On the basis of clinical symptoms, serum thyroxine and TRAb, thyroid ultrasound and orbital computed tomography, diagnoses were made. As concerns this clonotype: Its antigen remains unknown.

The trim removed 3 bases at V and 2 bases at J, leaving 4 bases unmatched. There are 15 residues in the CDR3. The source material was blood. The receptor was derived from a woman aged 25 to 39 with Graves' ophthalmopathy. This chain uses TRBV12-3 or TRBV12-4 with TRBJ2-7, with TRBD2 matching 10 bases. The DNA of the CDR3 is TGTGCCAGCAGTTTTTGGAGCGGGGGGGCCTACGAGCAGTACTTC. It specifies CASSFWSGGAYEQYF.